Presented here are 13 T cell receptor beta chains from one specimen sequenced in a study of metastatic and nonmetastatic thyroid tumors. Thyroid surgery was performed in patients who had received no treatment beforehand. TCRdb used MiXCR to call clones anew from the PCR reads. The repertoire holds around 10,000 clones, with approximately 30% as singletons. Sequenced input: tumor tissue. These receptors were collected from a male donor with papillary thyroid cancer or a benign thyroid nodule (not recorded which). Some clones in this sample may be carry-over from other donors' samples.

This clone is medium-sized by share. The chain couples TRBV6-5 to TRBJ2-1; a weak D match, TRBD2 (6 bases). Germline V gene lookup returns CDR1 MNHEY and CDR2 SVGAGI. V lost 5 bases, J lost 3 bases, and 20 bases lay in between. CDR3 size: 17 residues. The CDR3 here is CASSPRPMWRGYNEQFF. The CDR3 nucleotides read TGTGCCAGCAGTCCCAGACCTATGTGGCGGGGCTACAATGAGCAGTTCTTC.

This clone was recorded a few times. Without the conserved terminal phenylalanine or tryptophan, this CDR3 likely stems from a read error. This sequence joins TRBV27 and TRBJ1-5; D not certain. Trimming pared 3 bases from V and 4 bases from J, leaving 7 bases between. This CDR3 contains 13 residues. Germline loops: CDR1 MNHEY, CDR2 SMNVEV (reference sequence). The CDR3 nucleotides read TGTGCCAGCAGTTTTTGGTTAAATCAGCCCCAGCATTCT. As protein: CASSFWLNQPQHS.

This clone was recorded a few times. This rearrangement joins TRBV6-1 to TRBJ1-3, with TRBD1 matching over 7 bases. The CDR3 is made up of 15 amino acids. Trimming at V came to 4 bases and at J to 0 bases, leaving 3 bases not matched to a gene. The germline gives CDR1 MNHNS, CDR2 SASEGT. The CDR3 sequence: CASSGQGLSGNTIYF. CDR3 coding DNA: TGTGCCAGCAGTGGACAGGGACTCTCTGGAAACACCATATATTTT.

The J gene is TRBJ2-7, the V gene TRBV27; 12 nucleotides agree with TRBD1. This CDR3 spans 15 amino acids. V dropped 3 bases and J dropped 4; count of bases not matched to a gene: 4. In germline, CDR1 is MNHEY, CDR2 SMNVEV (reference sequence). The CDR3 DNA is TGTGCCAGCAGTTTCGGGACAGGGGGCGGGTACGAGCAGTACTTC. This translates into CASSFGTGGGYEQYF.

As to this clone: Just one base apart from a much larger clone, this may be a read error. The chain links TRBV12-3 or TRBV12-4 to TRBJ2-3, with 7 bases fitting TRBD1. This CDR3 is built from 15 residues. The CDR3 reads CASSFGQGVTDTRYF. CDR3 DNA: TGTGCCAGCAGTTTTGGCCAGGGGGTAACAGATACGCGGTATTTT.

This clone is medium-sized. The chain has TRBV27 and TRBJ1-1; 7 bases line up with TRBD1. The CDR3 spans 15 residues. Looked up from germline, CDR1 is MNHEY and CDR2 is SMNVEV (reference sequence). The V segment lost 0 bases and the J segment 4 bases; nucleotides outside the gene matches: 5. In DNA form, the CDR3 reads TGTGCCAGCAGTTTATCGCAGGGGGGAGGCACTGAAGCTTTCTTT. Its translation is CASSLSQGGGTEAFF.

This clone has a count of ten or more. The identical CDR3 is also encoded by other nucleotide sequences in the sample. J is TRBJ1-5 and V is TRBV5-6; no firm D call. Looked up from germline, CDR1 is SGHDT and CDR2 is YYEEEE. The V end lost 4 bases, the J end lost 4 bases, and 9 bases lay between the germline ends. The CDR3 consists of 13 residues. This CDR3 reads CASSRAGNQPQHF. CDR3 sequence (DNA): TGTGCCAGCAGCCGGGCGGGTAATCAGCCCCAGCATTTT. The full variable domain, with the rest looked up from reference TRBV5-6 and TRBJ1-5, is DAGVTQSPTHLIKTRGQQVTLRCSPKSGHDTVSWYQQALGQGPQFIFQYYEEEERQRGNFPDRFSGHQFPNYSSELNVNALLLGDSALYLCASSRAGNQPQHFGDGTRLSIL.

The gene calls are TRBV20-1 and TRBJ2-1; TRBD2 matches at 8 bases. The ends lost 0 bases at V and 13 bases at J; junction bases unmatched: 8. The CDR3 totals 13 residues. Germline CDR1 is DFQATT and CDR2 is SNEGSKA (reference sequence). CDR3 sequence (DNA): TGCAGTGCTAGAGATCCGGGGGGACTAGTACAGTTCTTC. As protein: CSARDPGGLVQFF.

V gene TRBV6-1 combines with J gene TRBJ1-2; weak D call: TRBD1 (5 bases). This CDR3 spans 13 amino acids. V was clipped by 8 bases and J by 5 bases, with 15 bases between them. CDR1 is MNHNS, CDR2 SASEGT, per germline. This chain's CDR3 is CASAQGDFYGYTF. The CDR3 DNA reads as TGTGCCAGCGCCCAAGGGGATTTTTATGGCTACACCTTC.

This clone is medium-sized by share. The CDR3 coding sequence is TGTGCCAGCAGCCTCCCGGGTCTGGCTGGCTACACCTTC. It specifies CASSLPGLAGYTF. The rearrangement links TRBV7-3 to TRBJ1-2, with D hard to call. The V gene lost 5 bases and the J gene lost 7 bases, with 14 bases spanning the gap. Per germline, CDR1 SGHTA and CDR2 FQGTGA. CDR3 length: 13 amino acids.

The chain has TRBV12-5 and TRBJ2-3; D assignment may be TRBD1 or TRBD2 (7 bases each). CDR1 LGHNT and CDR2 FRNRAP come from the germline V gene. The CDR3 spans 15 residues. The ends were cut back, 1 base at V and 9 bases at J, with 17 bases in the middle. CDR3 region: CASGLGQGVGGTQYF. CDR3 sequence (DNA): TGTGCTAGTGGTTTGGGTCAGGGGGTCGGGGGGACGCAGTATTTT.

There are many counts of this clone. In the same sample, other DNA sequences code for this CDR3. The chain links TRBV3-1 to TRBJ1-2; D is ambiguous. CDR3 length: 13 amino acids. V was cut by 3 bases and J by 6 bases, with 11 bases left in between. Germline values: CDR1 LGHDT, CDR2 YNNKEL (reference sequence). The chain's CDR3 is CASSHRTADGYTF. CDR3 bases: TGTGCCAGCAGCCATCGGACGGCGGATGGCTACACCTTC.

This clone has just a few counts. CDR3 coding DNA: TGTGCCAGGAGAACCAGTCAAGCTTTCTTT. It codes for CARRTSQAFF. This rearrangement joins TRBV28 to TRBJ1-1; D is undetermined. CDR1 and CDR2 from the germline V gene are MDHEN and SYDVKM. The V gene lost 9 bases and the J gene lost 9 bases, with 11 bases spanning the gap. The CDR3 is 10 amino acids.